This T cell receptor beta chain was found in a study of regulatory T cells in long-lasting Graves disease. Construction of the TCR beta libraries employed iRepertoire HTBI primers in conjunction with Arm-PCR of CDR3 regions. TCRdb ran MiXCR on the multiplex PCR reads and lists one entry per CDR3 protein. The sample yields 350,000 to 500,000 distinct CDR3 sequences, about 17% seen once. Germline V gene lookup returns CDR1 MNHEY and CDR2 SVGEGT. This CDR3 is 14 amino acids long. Trimming left V 6 bases short and J 2 bases short, with 11 bases between. Time point meaning: newly diagnosed GD, antithyroid drugs for less than 3 months. TCR sequences were obtained from RNA taken from PBMCs. These data are also associated with another study on T cells in Graves' hyperthyroidism and ophthalmopathy.

The sequence was obtained from a woman aged 25-40 years with Graves disease. The J gene is TRBJ1-5, the V gene TRBV6-2 or TRBV6-3; unclear D gene. Here the sequenced sample was peripheral blood mononuclear cells (PBMCs), taken at new diagnosis, from a patient treated with antithyroid drugs. CDR3 amino acids: CASRDGGGNQPQHF. CDR3 in DNA: TGTGCCAGCAGGGACGGCGGGGGCAATCAGCCCCAGCATTTT.